This TCR beta chain was retrieved from a study of blood T cell repertoires in COVID-19. In the study overall: The United States, Italy and Spain provided the acute and convalescent COVID-19 samples. Sources were T cells, B-cell-depleted T cells, or PBMCs; the material itself was cDNA or gDNA.

Germline-derived CDR1 and CDR2 are SGHTA and FQGNSA. This CDR3 spans 16 amino acids. V lost 0 bases to trimming and J lost 0 bases; unmatched junction nucleotides: 2. In the study's own analysis: How many nucleated cells were present was estimated from reference gene primer amplification. Here immunoSEQ multiplex PCR was the method, and the copy in TCRdb shows in-frame clones only, minus some. V and J calls and clone size follow that table, whereas D and trimming were derived from the DNA. The sample lists about 230,000 clones, 84% occurring once. The sequence was obtained from a man in his forties who had recovered from COVID-19. The specimen was peripheral blood. V is TRBV7-2 and J is TRBJ2-3, with 8 nucleotides matching TRBD2. CDR3 sequence (DNA): TGTGCCAGCAGCTTAGCGGCTAGCGGGAGCACAGATACGCAGTATTTT. Encoded protein: CASSLAASGSTDTQYF.